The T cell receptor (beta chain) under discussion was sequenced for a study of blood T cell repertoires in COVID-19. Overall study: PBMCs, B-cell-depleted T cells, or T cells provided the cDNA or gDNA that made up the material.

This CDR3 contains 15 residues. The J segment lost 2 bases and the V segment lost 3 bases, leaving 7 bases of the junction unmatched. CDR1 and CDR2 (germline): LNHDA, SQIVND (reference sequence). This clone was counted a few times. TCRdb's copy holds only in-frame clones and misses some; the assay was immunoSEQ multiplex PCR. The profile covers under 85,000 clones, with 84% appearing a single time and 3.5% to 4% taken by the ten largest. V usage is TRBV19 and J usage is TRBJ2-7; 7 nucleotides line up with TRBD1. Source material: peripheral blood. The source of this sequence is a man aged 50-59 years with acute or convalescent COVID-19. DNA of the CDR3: TGTGCCAGTAGTATGGGGGACAGACCACCCTACGAGCAGTACTTC. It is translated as CASSMGDRPPYEQYF.